This T cell receptor beta chain is drawn from a study of beta chain features in type 1 diabetes. Across the whole study: Healthy donors and patients showed comparable age, gender and cell yields. General study findings and limits: For Type 1 diabetes patients, all four CD4+ subsets carried TCRB CDR3s that were moderately but significantly shorter.

Sequenced material consisted of expressed TCRB transcripts (all of the isolated RNA was reverse transcribed). Assay used: immunoSEQ multiplex PCR; TCRdb lists only in-frame clones, some missing. The sample yields some 640,000 clones, over 13% seen once. This clone was recorded a few times. What it recognizes is unknown. Other nucleotide sequences from this sample produce the same CDR3. Germline assignment: CDR1 SNHLY and CDR2 FYNNEI. V lost 6 bases, J lost 5 bases, and 0 bases stayed unmatched. The CDR3 extends over 12 amino acids. This clonotype originated in a man between 18 and 29 years old with type 1 diabetes. Material for sequencing was naive CD4+ T cells from blood. The chain links TRBV2 to TRBJ2-3; 9 positions match TRBD2. CDR3 region: CASRLAGDTQYF. CDR3 in DNA: TGTGCCAGCAGACTAGCGGGAGATACGCAGTATTTT.